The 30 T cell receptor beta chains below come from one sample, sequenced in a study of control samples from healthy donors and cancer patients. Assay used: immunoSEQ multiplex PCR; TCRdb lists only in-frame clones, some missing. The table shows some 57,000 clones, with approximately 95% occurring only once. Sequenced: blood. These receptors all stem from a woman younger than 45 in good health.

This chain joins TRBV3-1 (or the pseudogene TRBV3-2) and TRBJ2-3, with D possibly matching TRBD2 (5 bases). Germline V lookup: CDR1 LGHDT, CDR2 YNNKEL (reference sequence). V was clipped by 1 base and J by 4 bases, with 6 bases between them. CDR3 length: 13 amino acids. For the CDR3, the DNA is TGTGCCAGCAGCCAAGGGGGAGCAGATACGCAGTATTTT. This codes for CASSQGGADTQYF.

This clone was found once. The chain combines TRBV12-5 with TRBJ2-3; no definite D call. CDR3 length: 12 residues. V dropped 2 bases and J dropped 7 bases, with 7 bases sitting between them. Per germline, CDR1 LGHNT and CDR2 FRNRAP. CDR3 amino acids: CASGLPPHTQYF. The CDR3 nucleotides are TGTGCTAGTGGTTTGCCCCCCCATACGCAGTATTTT.

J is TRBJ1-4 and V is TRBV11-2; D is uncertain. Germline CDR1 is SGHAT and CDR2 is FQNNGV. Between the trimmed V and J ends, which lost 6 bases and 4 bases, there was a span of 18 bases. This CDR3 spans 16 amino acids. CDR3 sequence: CASSVYPAVFNEKLFF. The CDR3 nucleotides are TGTGCCAGCAGTGTATACCCGGCGGTTTTTAATGAAAAACTGTTTTTT.

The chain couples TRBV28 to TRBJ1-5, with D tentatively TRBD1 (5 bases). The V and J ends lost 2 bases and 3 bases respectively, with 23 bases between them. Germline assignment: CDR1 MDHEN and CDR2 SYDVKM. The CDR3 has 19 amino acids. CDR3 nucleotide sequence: TGTGCCAGCAGTTTACAGCCTACCCAAGGTAGGGGCCTCAATCAGCCCCAGCATTTT. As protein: CASSLQPTQGRGLNQPQHF.

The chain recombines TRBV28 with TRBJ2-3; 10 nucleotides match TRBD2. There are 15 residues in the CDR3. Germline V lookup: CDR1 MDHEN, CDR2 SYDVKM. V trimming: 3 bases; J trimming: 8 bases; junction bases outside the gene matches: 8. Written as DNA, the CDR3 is TGTGCCAGCAGTTTGGCTAGCGGGAGAATTGGTACGCAGTATTTT. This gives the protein CASSLASGRIGTQYF. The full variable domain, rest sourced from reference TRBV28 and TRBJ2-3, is DVKVTQSSRYLVKRTGEKVFLECVQDMDHENMFWYRQDPGLGLRLIYFSYDVKMKEKGDIPEGYSVSREKKERFSLILESASTNQTSMYLCASSLASGRIGTQYFGPGTRLTVL.

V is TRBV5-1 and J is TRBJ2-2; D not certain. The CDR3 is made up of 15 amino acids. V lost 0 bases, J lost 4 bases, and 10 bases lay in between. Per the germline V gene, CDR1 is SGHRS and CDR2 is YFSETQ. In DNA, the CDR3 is TGCGCCAGCAGCTTGGGACGAAGTTTCACCGGGGAGCTGTTTTTT. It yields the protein CASSLGRSFTGELFF.

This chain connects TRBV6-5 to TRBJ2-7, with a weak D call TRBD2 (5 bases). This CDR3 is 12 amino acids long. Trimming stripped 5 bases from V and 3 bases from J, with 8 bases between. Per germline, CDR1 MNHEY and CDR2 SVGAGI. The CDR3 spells CASSLLGYEQYF. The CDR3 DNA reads TGTGCCAGCAGTCTACTAGGCTACGAGCAGTACTTC.

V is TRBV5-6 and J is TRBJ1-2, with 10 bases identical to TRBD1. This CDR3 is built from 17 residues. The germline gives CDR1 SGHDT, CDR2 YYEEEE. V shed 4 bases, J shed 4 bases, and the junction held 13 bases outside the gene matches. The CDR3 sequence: CASSNPGQGYTPYGYTF. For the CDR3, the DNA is TGTGCCAGCAGCAATCCGGGACAGGGGTATACCCCCTATGGCTACACCTTC.

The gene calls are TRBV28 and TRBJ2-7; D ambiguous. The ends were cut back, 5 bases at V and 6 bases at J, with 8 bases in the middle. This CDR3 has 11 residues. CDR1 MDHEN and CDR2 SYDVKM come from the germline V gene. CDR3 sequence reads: CASSSSLEQYF. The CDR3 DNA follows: TGTGCCAGCAGTAGTTCGCTCGAGCAGTACTTC.

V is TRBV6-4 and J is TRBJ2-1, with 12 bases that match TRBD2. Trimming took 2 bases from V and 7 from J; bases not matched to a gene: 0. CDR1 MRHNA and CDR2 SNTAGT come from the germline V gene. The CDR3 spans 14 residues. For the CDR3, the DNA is TGTGCCAGCAGTGACGGGACTAGCGGGAATGAGCAGTTCTTC. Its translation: CASSDGTSGNEQFF.

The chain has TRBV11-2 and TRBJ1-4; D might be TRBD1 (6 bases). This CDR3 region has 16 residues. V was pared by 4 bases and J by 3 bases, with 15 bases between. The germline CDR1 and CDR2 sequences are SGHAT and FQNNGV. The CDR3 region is CASSSARGLANEKLFF. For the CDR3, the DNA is TGTGCCAGCAGCTCGGCGCGGGGGCTGGCTAATGAAAAACTGTTTTTT.

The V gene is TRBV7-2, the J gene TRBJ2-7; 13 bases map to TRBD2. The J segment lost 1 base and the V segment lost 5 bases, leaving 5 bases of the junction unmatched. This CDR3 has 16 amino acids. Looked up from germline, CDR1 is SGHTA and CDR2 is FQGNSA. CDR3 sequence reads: CASSLRTSGGSYEQYF. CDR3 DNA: TGTGCCAGCAGCCTAAGGACTAGCGGGGGATCCTACGAGCAGTACTTC.

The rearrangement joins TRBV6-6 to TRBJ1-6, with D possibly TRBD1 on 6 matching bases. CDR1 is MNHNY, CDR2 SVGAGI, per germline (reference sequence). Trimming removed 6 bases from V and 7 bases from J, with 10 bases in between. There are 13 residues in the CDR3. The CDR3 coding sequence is TGTGCCAGCAGACAGGGACGAAATTCACCCCTCCACTTT. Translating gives CASRQGRNSPLHF.

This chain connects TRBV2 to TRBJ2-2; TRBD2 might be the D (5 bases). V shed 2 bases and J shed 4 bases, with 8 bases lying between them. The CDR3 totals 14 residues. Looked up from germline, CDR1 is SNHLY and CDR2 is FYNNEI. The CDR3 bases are TGTGCCAGCAGTGAAATTAGCGTCACCGGGGAGCTGTTTTTT. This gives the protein CASSEISVTGELFF.

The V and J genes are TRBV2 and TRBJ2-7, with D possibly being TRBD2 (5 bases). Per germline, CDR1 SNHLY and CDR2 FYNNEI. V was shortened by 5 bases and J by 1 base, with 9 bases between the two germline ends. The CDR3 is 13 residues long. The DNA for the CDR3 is TGTGCCAGCAGTCTTGGACTTTCCTACGAGCAGTACTTC. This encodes CASSLGLSYEQYF.

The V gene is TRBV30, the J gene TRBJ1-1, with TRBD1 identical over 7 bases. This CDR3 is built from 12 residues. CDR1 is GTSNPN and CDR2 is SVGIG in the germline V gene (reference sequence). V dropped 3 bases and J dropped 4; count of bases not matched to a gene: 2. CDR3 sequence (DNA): TGTGCCTGGAGCGCAGGGGGCACTGAAGCTTTCTTT. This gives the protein CAWSAGGTEAFF.

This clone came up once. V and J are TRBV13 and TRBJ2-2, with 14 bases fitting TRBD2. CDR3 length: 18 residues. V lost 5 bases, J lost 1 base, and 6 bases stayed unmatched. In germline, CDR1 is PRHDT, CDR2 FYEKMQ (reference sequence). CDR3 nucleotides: TGTGCCAGCAGCGATGGACTAGCGGGAGGACTGAACACCGGGGAGCTGTTTTTT. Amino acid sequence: CASSDGLAGGLNTGELFF.

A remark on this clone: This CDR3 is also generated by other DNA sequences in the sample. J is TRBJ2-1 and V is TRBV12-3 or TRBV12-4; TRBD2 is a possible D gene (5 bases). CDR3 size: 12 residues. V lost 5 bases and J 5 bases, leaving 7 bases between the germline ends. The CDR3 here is CASSLGDNEQFF. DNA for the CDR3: TGTGCCAGCAGTCTGGGAGACAATGAGCAGTTCTTC.

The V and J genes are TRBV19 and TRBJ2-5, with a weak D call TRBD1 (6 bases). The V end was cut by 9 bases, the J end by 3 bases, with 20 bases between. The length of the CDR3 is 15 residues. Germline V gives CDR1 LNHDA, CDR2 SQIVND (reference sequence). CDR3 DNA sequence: TGTGCCAGCACCACGACAGGACCCGGGGAAGAGACCCAGTACTTC. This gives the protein CASTTTGPGEETQYF.

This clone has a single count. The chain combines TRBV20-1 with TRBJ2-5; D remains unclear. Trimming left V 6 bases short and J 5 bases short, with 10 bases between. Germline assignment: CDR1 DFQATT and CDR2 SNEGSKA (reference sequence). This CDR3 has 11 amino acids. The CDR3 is CSASSVETQYF. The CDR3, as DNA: TGCAGTGCATCAAGTGTGGAGACCCAGTACTTC.

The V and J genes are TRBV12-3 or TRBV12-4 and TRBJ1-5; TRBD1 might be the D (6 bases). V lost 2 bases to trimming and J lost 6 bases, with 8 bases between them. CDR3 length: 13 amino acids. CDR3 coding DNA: TGTGCCAGCAGTTTAACAGGGAGTCAGCCCCAGCATTTT. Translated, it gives CASSLTGSQPQHF.

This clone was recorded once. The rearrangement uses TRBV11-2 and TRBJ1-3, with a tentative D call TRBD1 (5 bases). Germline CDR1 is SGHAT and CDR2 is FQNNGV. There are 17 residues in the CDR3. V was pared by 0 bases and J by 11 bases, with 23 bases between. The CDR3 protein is CASSLDPDGRVRDPIYF. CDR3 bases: TGTGCCAGCAGCTTAGATCCCGACGGTCGAGTTCGGGACCCCATATATTTT.

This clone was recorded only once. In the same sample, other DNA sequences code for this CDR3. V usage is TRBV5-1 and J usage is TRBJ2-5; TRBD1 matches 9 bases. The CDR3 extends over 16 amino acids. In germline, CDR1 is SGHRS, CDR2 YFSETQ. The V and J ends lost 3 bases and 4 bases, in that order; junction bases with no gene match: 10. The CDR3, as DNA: TGCGCCAGCAGCTCGGGTCCGGGACAGGGTTCAGAGACCCAGTACTTC. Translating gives CASSSGPGQGSETQYF. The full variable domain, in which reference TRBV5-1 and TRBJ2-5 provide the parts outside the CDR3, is KAGVTQTPRYLIKTRGQQVTLSCSPISGHRSVSWYQQTPGQGLQFLFEYFSETQRNKGNFPGRFSGRQFSNSRSEMNVSTLELGDSALYLCASSSGPGQGSETQYFGPGTRLLVL.

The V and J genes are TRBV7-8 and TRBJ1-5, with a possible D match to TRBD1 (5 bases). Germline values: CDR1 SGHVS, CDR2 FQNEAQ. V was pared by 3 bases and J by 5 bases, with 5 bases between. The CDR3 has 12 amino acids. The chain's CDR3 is CASSLGDQPQHF. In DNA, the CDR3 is TGTGCCAGCAGCTTGGGGGATCAGCCCCAGCATTTT.

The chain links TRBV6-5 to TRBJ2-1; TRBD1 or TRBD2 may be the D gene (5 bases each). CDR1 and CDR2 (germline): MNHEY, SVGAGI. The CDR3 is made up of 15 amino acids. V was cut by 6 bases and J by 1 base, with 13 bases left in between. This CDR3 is CASSGIGASYNEQFF. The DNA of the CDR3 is TGTGCCAGCAGCGGTATCGGGGCTTCCTACAATGAGCAGTTCTTC.

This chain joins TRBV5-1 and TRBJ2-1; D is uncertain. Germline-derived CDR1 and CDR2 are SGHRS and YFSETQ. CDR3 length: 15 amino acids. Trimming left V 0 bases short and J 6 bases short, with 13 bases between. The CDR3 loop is CASSLETKRGNEQFF. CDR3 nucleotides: TGCGCCAGCAGCTTGGAGACCAAACGTGGCAATGAGCAGTTCTTC. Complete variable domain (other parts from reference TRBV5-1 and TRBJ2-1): KAGVTQTPRYLIKTRGQQVTLSCSPISGHRSVSWYQQTPGQGLQFLFEYFSETQRNKGNFPGRFSGRQFSNSRSEMNVSTLELGDSALYLCASSLETKRGNEQFFGPGTRLTVL.

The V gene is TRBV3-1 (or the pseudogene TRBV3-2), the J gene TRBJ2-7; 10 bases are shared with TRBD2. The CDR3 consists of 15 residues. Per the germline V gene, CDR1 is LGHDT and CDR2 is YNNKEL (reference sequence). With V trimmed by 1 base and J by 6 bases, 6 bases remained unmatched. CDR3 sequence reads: CASSQVPSGSFEQYF. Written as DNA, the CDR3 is TGTGCCAGCAGCCAAGTCCCTAGCGGGAGTTTCGAGCAGTACTTC.

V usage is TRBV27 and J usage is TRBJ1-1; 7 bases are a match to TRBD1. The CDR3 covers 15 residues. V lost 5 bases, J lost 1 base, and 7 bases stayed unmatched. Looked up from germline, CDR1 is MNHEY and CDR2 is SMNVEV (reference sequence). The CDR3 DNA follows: TGTGCCAGCAGTCTGGGACAGCGCCCGAACACTGAAGCTTTCTTT. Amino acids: CASSLGQRPNTEAFF.

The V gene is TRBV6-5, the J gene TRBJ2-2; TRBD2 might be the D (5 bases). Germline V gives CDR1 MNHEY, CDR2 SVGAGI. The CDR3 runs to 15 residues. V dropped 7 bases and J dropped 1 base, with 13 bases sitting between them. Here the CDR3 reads CASTQSGLNTGELFF. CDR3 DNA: TGTGCCAGCACCCAGTCGGGGTTGAACACCGGGGAGCTGTTTTTT.

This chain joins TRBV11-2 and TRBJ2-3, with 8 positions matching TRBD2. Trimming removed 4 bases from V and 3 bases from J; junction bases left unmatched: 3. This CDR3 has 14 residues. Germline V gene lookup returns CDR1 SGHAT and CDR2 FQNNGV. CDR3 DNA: TGTGCCAGCAGCTCCGGGGGGGCGACAGATACGCAGTATTTT. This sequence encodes CASSSGGATDTQYF.